This T cell receptor beta chain was recovered during a study of PD-L1 blockade in urothelial cancer (dated by TCRdb to the late 2010s). With respect to the entire study: Therapy was started in the mid-2010s for all patients, and atezolizumab 1,200 mg was administered intravenously every 3 weeks. Whole exome sequencing and RNA sequencing of pretreatment tumors were performed alongside TCR sequencing in the same patients. Blood samples gave median yields of approximately 130,000 T cells and around 88,000 unique TCRs, along with a median clonality of about 0.084. Durable clinical benefit was achieved by nine patients and was not achieved by 20 patients. An exploratory multi-omic analysis was conducted of the somatic, immune and clinical correlates of response to PD-L1 blockade with atezolizumab in urothelial cancer. About 90% of the roughly 30 patients were males with bladder-origin urothelial cancer, and about 65% of the roughly 30 reported a prior smoking history. Durable clinical benefit was defined as a progression-free survival longer than 6 months, and TCR features were additionally tested against progression-free survival and overall survival. Blood samples were analyzed 3 weeks after the start of treatment (second dose) and 6 weeks after the start of treatment. Approximately 30 patients had pretreatment blood TCR-seq, about 25 had at least one posttreatment blood collection, and about 25 had tumor TCR-seq. An ECOG performance status of 0 or 1 was recorded for the patients, and 0 to 3 prior chemotherapy regimens had been received by the patients. TCR sequencing covered pretreatment tumor samples and matched, serially collected peripheral blood taken before and after atezolizumab treatment.

What the time point label conveys for this sample: peripheral blood 6 weeks after treatment start. A cohort of 25 to 35 patients with locally advanced or metastatic urothelial carcinoma, treated at Memorial Sloan Kettering on a trial protocol, was included. Peripheral blood mononuclear cells were collected pretreatment and during treatment, with between 1 and 8 total time points obtained per patient. The Qiagen DNeasy Blood extraction kit was used to purify genomic DNA from total PBMCs and from tumor samples. PBMCs were collected pretreatment and during treatment, and were isolated and stored as previously described. Comment on this clone: Its antigen specificity is not known. No much larger clone exists at a distance of one base, and base qualities are not known.

On the study overall, not on this receptor specifically: Among patients with durable benefit, tumor-associated TCR clones showed greater expansion in peripheral blood 3 weeks after treatment started (n ≈ 20, p = 0.022). Small sample size (n ≈ 29) and many exploratory analyses mean the results are intended to be hypothesis-generating. A pretreatment peripheral blood TCR clonality below the median was linked to improved progression-free and overall survival.

CDR1 is given as DFQATT and CDR2 as SNEGSKA, both from the germline V gene (reference sequence). The junction shows trimming of 5 bases on V and 4 bases on J, plus 8 bases between the germline ends. Taken from cysteine to phenylalanine, the CDR3 has 11 residues. Just CDR3 DNA is preserved here, 33 bases in frame from base 1. Synthetic TCR analog templates were spiked into each PCR to estimate absolute template abundance from read counts. The immunoSEQ assay was used to amplify TCRbeta CDR3 regions from genomic DNA with bias-controlled V and J gene primers. Rearranged TCRbeta segments were sequenced at approximately 20X coverage. Turning to the authors' computational methods: Clustering was used to correct sequencing errors, and CDR3s were annotated against IMGT so that V, D and J genes could be assigned. Out-of-frame and stop-codon sequences were excluded, and only productive TCRbeta rearrangements were used in downstream analyses. To compute clonality, Shannon entropy was normalized by the log of the number of unique productive sequences and then subtracted from one. Clones differing between time points or between blood and tumor were identified using Fisher's exact test with Benjamini-Hochberg correction, with an adjusted p below 0.01 applied as the threshold. Drawn from immuneACCESS, this table holds only the in-frame rearrangements with V and J called that TCRdb kept. Clones are partly lost; checked studies trace under half to an unresolved V gene and leave the rest unexplained. That table is the source of V, J and clone size, and D and trimming were worked out from the DNA. The sample table contains 120,000 or so clones; only one count was recorded for about 83% of them. Roughly 2.3% of the sample rests with the top ten.

The chain was built from TRBV20-1 and TRBJ1-1, with no D gene named confidently. The input for sequencing was PBMCs, taken around atezolizumab (anti-PD-L1) treatment. The receptor's source is a man in his fifties or sixties with urothelial cancer. CDR3 region: CSALVRTEAFF. The DNA sequence is as follows: TGCAGTGCTTTAGTGCGCACTGAAGCTTTCTTT.